Presented here are 26 T cell receptor beta chains from one specimen sequenced in a study of cytomegalovirus exposure and HLA in healthy donors. Primers for the PCR totalled 60 Vbeta and 13 Jbeta. Assay: immunoSEQ multiplex PCR; the TCRdb copy retains only in-frame clones and omits some. The table records tens of thousands of clones, around 80% of them present only once. Sequenced input: PBMCs. These TCRs come from a male donor in good health and CMV-seronegative.

This sequence joins TRBV19 and TRBJ1-3; a weak D match, TRBD1 (5 bases). V lost 5 bases and J 7 bases, leaving 12 bases between the germline ends. Germline V CDR1 and CDR2: LNHDA, SQIVND (reference sequence). The CDR3 is 13 amino acids. The CDR3: CASSSQGRNTIYF. CDR3 nucleotides: TGTGCCAGTAGTTCGCAGGGTCGGAACACCATATATTTT.

The rearrangement links TRBV21-1 to TRBJ2-7; the table's D call TRBD2 went unverified against the DNA. TRBV21-1 is given as a pseudogene. The CDR3 totals 16 residues. The CDR3 DNA reads TGTGCCAGCAGGATGAGGTGGACTAGCGGGGGGTACGAGCAGTACTTC. Encoded protein: CASRMRWTSGGYEQYF.

The rearrangement links TRBV30 to TRBJ2-5, with TRBD2 as a possible D gene (5 bases). V lost 0 bases to trimming and J lost 5 bases, with 10 bases between them. Germline V lookup: CDR1 GTSNPN, CDR2 SVGIG (reference sequence). The CDR3 runs 13 residues. This CDR3 is CAWSVRTGETQYF. The CDR3 nucleotides are TGTGCCTGGAGTGTAAGGACTGGGGAGACCCAGTACTTC.

V and J are TRBV6-1 and TRBJ2-7; tentative D call: TRBD2 (7 bases). Deletions cut 1 base from V and 2 bases from J, with 15 bases between. The V gene's germline CDR1 is MNHNS and CDR2 SASEGT. The CDR3 spans 16 residues. CDR3 nucleotides: TGTGCCAGCAGTGAAGGCGTTGGGGGGGGGCCCTACGAGCAGTACTTC. Protein sequence: CASSEGVGGGPYEQYF.

This clone showed up just a few times. The chain links TRBV6-5 to TRBJ1-2, with unresolved D. This CDR3 contains 13 residues. V was clipped by 0 bases and J by 3 bases, with 5 bases between them. Germline values: CDR1 MNHEY, CDR2 SVGAGI. The CDR3 DNA reads as TGTGCCAGCAGTTACTCGGGAGACTATGGCTACACCTTC. Translation gives CASSYSGDYGYTF.

The chain couples TRBV27 to TRBJ1-1, with D perhaps matching TRBD1 (5 bases). The CDR3 is made up of 15 amino acids. Germline-derived CDR1 and CDR2 are MNHEY and SMNVEV (reference sequence). Trimming took 0 bases from V and 5 from J, leaving 13 bases between them. CDR3 in DNA: TGTGCCAGCAGTTTATCAGCCGGGGGGGGGACTGAAGCTTTCTTT. It codes for CASSLSAGGGTEAFF.

J is TRBJ1-1 and V is TRBV30, with TRBD1 identical over 11 bases. Trimming took 3 bases from V and 5 from J; bases not matched to a gene: 11. There are 16 residues in the CDR3. Germline-derived CDR1 and CDR2 are GTSNPN and SVGIG (reference sequence). This CDR3 reads CAWRDGQGAASTEAFF. The CDR3 DNA sequence: TGTGCCTGGAGGGATGGACAGGGGGCCGCGAGTACTGAAGCTTTCTTT.

The chain employs TRBV11-3 and TRBJ2-1, with 12 bases identical to TRBD2. Germline-derived CDR1 and CDR2 are SGHNT and YENEEA. Germline trimming cut 2 bases from V and 9 bases from J; bases unmatched to any gene: 5. The CDR3 is 15 amino acids. CDR3: CASSLLAGGPGEQFF. CDR3 sequence (DNA): TGTGCCAGCAGCTTACTAGCGGGGGGGCCGGGTGAGCAGTTCTTC. The entire variable domain, with the rest obtained from reference TRBV11-3 and TRBJ2-1, is as follows: EAGVVQSPRYKIIEKKQPVAFWCNPISGHNTLYWYLQNLGQGPELLIRYENEEAVDDSQLPKDRFSAERLKGVDSTLKIQPAELGDSAVYLCASSLLAGGPGEQFFGPGTRLTVL.

This chain connects TRBV7-6 to TRBJ1-1; 7 bases agree with TRBD1. This CDR3 comprises 19 residues. Trimming removed 0 bases from V and 1 base from J; junction bases left unmatched: 14. Germline V lookup: CDR1 SGHVS, CDR2 FNYEAQ. The CDR3 spells CASSLALRGRGGPNTEAFF. As DNA, the CDR3 is TGTGCCAGCAGCTTAGCTTTGAGGGGGCGTGGGGGGCCGAACACTGAAGCTTTCTTT.

This chain's CDR3 is CASSPLLRVGGTEAFF. The DNA for the CDR3 is TGTGCCAGCAGCCCCCTATTGCGGGTGGGGGGCACTGAAGCTTTCTTT. The chain employs TRBV7-9 and TRBJ1-1, with a tentative D call TRBD1 (5 bases). The CDR3 extends over 16 amino acids. CDR1 and CDR2 (germline): SEHNR, FQNEAQ (reference sequence). The V end was cut by 5 bases, the J end by 4 bases, with 20 bases between.

As DNA, the CDR3 is TGTGCCAGCAGCTTTGGGACAGGGAACATTCAGTACTTC. Translated: CASSFGTGNIQYF. The chain combines TRBV5-6 with TRBJ2-4, with 9 nucleotides matching TRBD1. The CDR3 spans 13 residues. The germline CDR1 and CDR2 sequences are SGHDT and YYEEEE. With V trimmed by 2 bases and J by 7 bases, 1 base remained unmatched.

The chain employs TRBV18 and TRBJ1-5; D gene unclear. Trimming removed 3 bases at V and 4 bases at J, with 4 bases between. CDR1 KGHSH and CDR2 LQKENI come from the germline V gene. This CDR3 comprises 12 residues. The CDR3 nucleotides are TGTGCCAGCTCACCTGAGAATCAGCCCCAGCATTTT. Its translation is CASSPENQPQHF. Full variable domain (missing parts from reference TRBV18 and TRBJ1-5): NAGVMQNPRHLVRRRGQEARLRCSPMKGHSHVYWYRQLPEEGLKFMVYLQKENIIDESGMPKERFSAEFPKEGPSILRIQQVVRGDSAAYFCASSPENQPQHFGDGTRLSIL.

The chain carries TRBV11-2 and TRBJ2-5, with a tentative D call TRBD2 (9 bases). CDR1 and CDR2 (germline): SGHAT, FQNNGV. This CDR3 contains 17 residues. The V and J ends lost 5 bases and 5 bases respectively, with 24 bases between them. The CDR3 loop reads CASSQRLQRGDRETQYF. For the CDR3, the DNA is TGTGCCAGCAGCCAACGGTTACAGCGGGGGGACAGGGAGACCCAGTACTTC.

This clone was seen a single time. This sequence joins TRBV4-3 and TRBJ1-6, with 9 bases that match TRBD1. Germline V gene lookup returns CDR1 LGHNA and CDR2 YSLEER. J was trimmed by 10 bases and V by 4 bases; bases with no gene match: 11. This CDR3 comprises 16 residues. CDR3 protein: CASSLTGTGKNSPLHF. For the CDR3, the DNA is TGCGCCAGCAGCCTTACTGGGACAGGGAAGAACTCACCCCTCCACTTT.

This clone was seen a single time. This chain connects TRBV7-2 to TRBJ1-6; D call uncertain. V lost 5 bases and J lost 5, with 10 bases in between. CDR1 and CDR2 from the germline V gene are SGHTA and FQGNSA. This CDR3 has 14 residues. The CDR3 DNA follows: TGTGCCAGCAGCCAGGCAGTGGATAATTCACCCCTCCACTTT. This gives the protein CASSQAVDNSPLHF.

This clone was observed a handful of times. This sequence joins TRBV19 and TRBJ1-6; tentative D call: TRBD1 (6 bases). This CDR3 has 15 residues. Germline V gene data show CDR1 as LNHDA and CDR2 as SQIVND (reference sequence). V shed 7 bases and J shed 0 bases, with 10 bases lying between them. CDR3 in amino acids: CASNRVSSYNSPLHF. The CDR3 coding sequence is TGTGCCAGTAACAGGGTTAGCTCCTATAATTCACCCCTCCACTTT. The full variable domain, completed using reference TRBV19 and TRBJ1-6, is DGGITQSPKYLFRKEGQNVTLSCEQNLNHDAMYWYRQDPGQGLRLIYYSQIVNDFQKGDIAEGYSVSREKKESFPLTVTSAQKNPTAFYLCASNRVSSYNSPLHFGNGTRLTVT.

For the CDR3, the DNA is TGTGCCAGCAGCTTAGGAGGCAGCAAGCAAGAGACCCAGTACTTC. As protein: CASSLGGSKQETQYF. The chain uses TRBV11-3 and TRBJ2-5; D is uncertain. The CDR3 is 15 residues long. V lost 1 base and J lost 2, with 11 bases in between. Germline V CDR1 and CDR2: SGHNT, YENEEA.

This chain joins TRBV5-4 and TRBJ1-1; 7 positions match TRBD1. J was trimmed by 3 bases and V by 6 bases; bases with no gene match: 5. The CDR3 length is 13 residues. CDR1 is SGHNT, CDR2 YYREEE, per germline (reference sequence). CDR3 region: CASTFTGDTEAFF. The CDR3 DNA follows: TGTGCCAGCACCTTTACAGGGGACACTGAAGCTTTCTTT. The full variable domain, rest sourced from reference TRBV5-4 and TRBJ1-1, is ETGVTQSPTHLIKTRGQQVTLRCSSQSGHNTVSWYQQALGQGPQFIFQYYREEENGRGNFPPRFSGLQFPNYSSELNVNALELDDSALYLCASTFTGDTEAFFGQGTRLTVV.

This rearrangement joins TRBV27 to TRBJ2-2; TRBD1 aligns across 8 bases. This CDR3 region has 17 residues. V trimming: 5 bases; J trimming: 7 bases; junction bases outside the gene matches: 15. CDR1 and CDR2 (germline): MNHEY, SMNVEV (reference sequence). CDR3 nucleotide sequence: TGTGCCAGCAGTCTTACTTGGACAGGGAGAATGGGCGGGGAGCTGTTTTTT. This codes for CASSLTWTGRMGGELFF.

This clone was seen a few times. The chain has TRBV5-1 and TRBJ1-1, with D maybe TRBD1 (6 bases). Between the trimmed V and J ends, which lost 8 bases and 3 bases, there was a span of 11 bases. The CDR3 is 12 residues long. Per the germline V gene, CDR1 is SGHRS and CDR2 is YFSETQ. CDR3 residues: CASRGGDTEAFF. In nucleotides, the CDR3 is TGCGCCAGTAGGGGGGGTGACACTGAAGCTTTCTTT.

On this clone itself: The sample carries other DNA sequences with the same CDR3. CDR3 in DNA: TGTGCCAGCTCACCAGGAGCGGGGAACACTGAAGCTTTCTTT. This codes for CASSPGAGNTEAFF. The V and J genes are TRBV18 and TRBJ1-1, with no clear D. The CDR3 loop spans 14 amino acids. Germline values: CDR1 KGHSH, CDR2 LQKENI. The V end lost 2 bases, the J end lost 1 base, and 8 bases lay between the germline ends.

The V gene is TRBV9, the J gene TRBJ2-2; TRBD1 is a possible D gene (6 bases). The germline V gene has CDR1 SGDLS and CDR2 YYNGEE. The CDR3 has 17 residues. Trimming took off 0 bases at V and 2 bases at J, with 14 bases between the two ends. The CDR3 DNA reads as TGTGCCAGCAGCGTAGGCCCACGGACAGACAACACCGGGGAGCTGTTTTTT. Its translation is CASSVGPRTDNTGELFF.

The rearrangement joins TRBV2 to TRBJ2-7, with 7 bases aligning to TRBD1. The CDR3 loop spans 15 amino acids. Trimming at V came to 3 bases and at J to 4 bases, leaving 9 bases not matched to a gene. Germline values: CDR1 SNHLY, CDR2 FYNNEI. CDR3: CASSDPGQDLYEQYF. As DNA, the CDR3 is TGTGCCAGCAGTGATCCCGGACAGGATTTGTACGAGCAGTACTTC.

The V and J genes are TRBV27 and TRBJ2-3; 10 positions agree with TRBD2. Germline CDR1 and CDR2: MNHEY and SMNVEV (reference sequence). Trimming cost V 5 bases and J 4 bases; bases outside gene matches: 15. The CDR3 is 18 amino acids. CDR3 bases: TGTGCCAGCAGTCCAGCCGGGGTTCTAGCGGGGGTAGCAGATACGCAGTATTTT. Translating gives CASSPAGVLAGVADTQYF.

The chain recombines TRBV19 with TRBJ1-5; D is unclear. Trimming took off 7 bases at V and 1 base at J, with 11 bases between the two ends. CDR3 length: 14 amino acids. CDR1 and CDR2 (germline): LNHDA, SQIVND (reference sequence). The CDR3 sequence is CASKRTGSNQPQHF. The DNA for the CDR3 is TGTGCCAGTAAAAGGACGGGGAGCAATCAGCCCCAGCATTTT.

This sequence joins TRBV5-4 and TRBJ1-5; TRBD1 matches at 8 bases. Germline V gene lookup returns CDR1 SGHNT and CDR2 YYREEE (reference sequence). J was trimmed by 7 bases and V by 4 bases; bases with no gene match: 4. The CDR3 is 13 amino acids. The CDR3 DNA follows: TGTGCCAGCAGCGTACAGGGGGGCCAGCCCCAGCATTTT. Its translation: CASSVQGGQPQHF.